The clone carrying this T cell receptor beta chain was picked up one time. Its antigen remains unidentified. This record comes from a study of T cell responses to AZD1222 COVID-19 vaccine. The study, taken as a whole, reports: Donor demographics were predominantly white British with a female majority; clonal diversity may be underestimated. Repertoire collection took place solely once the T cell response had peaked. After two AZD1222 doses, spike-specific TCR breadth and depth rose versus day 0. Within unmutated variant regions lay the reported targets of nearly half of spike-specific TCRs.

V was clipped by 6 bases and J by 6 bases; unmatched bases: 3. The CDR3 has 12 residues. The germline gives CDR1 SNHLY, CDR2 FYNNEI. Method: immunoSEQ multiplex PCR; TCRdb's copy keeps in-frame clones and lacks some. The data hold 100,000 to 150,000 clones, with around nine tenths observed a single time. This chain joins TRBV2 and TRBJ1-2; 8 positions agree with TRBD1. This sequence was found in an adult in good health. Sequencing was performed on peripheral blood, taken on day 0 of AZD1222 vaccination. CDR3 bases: TGTGCCAGCAGCCCGGACAGGGATGGCTACACCTTC. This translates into CASSPDRDGYTF.